These T cell receptor beta chains were read from a single sample in a study of shared clonotypes between healthy human individuals. TCRdb's table, derived via immunoSEQ multiplex PCR, lists solely in-frame clones and lacks some. This table has approximately 320,000 clones, 80% to 90% appearing once. Sample: memory CD8+ T cells sorted from blood. The receptors were gathered from a man between 18 and 29 years old in good health. Each CDR3 is given with its conserved first and last residue. A D gene is named only where the DNA matches it firmly. Clone size is shown for a subset of rows, as once, few, many or a class of expanded clone.

v_call	clone_size	d_call	cdr3_length	j_call	cdr3_nt	cdr3_aa
TRBV9	few	TRBD1	15	TRBJ1-3	TGTGCCAGCAGCGTAGGACAGGGCCCTGGAAACACCATATATTTT	CASSVGQGPGNTIYF
TRBV30	once	TRBD1	14	TRBJ2-2	TGTGCCTGGAGGACAGACAGGGGCCGAGGGGAGCTGTTTTTT	CAWRTDRGRGELFF
TRBV5-4	NA	TRBD2	16	TRBJ2-5	TGTGCCAGCAGCCGGGAAAGGAGCGGGAAAGGCCAGACCCAGTACTTC	CASSRERSGKGQTQYF
TRBV28	once	NA	11	TRBJ1-1	TGTGCCAGCAGGGTGAACACTGAAGCTTTCTTT	CASRVNTEAFF
TRBV12-5	NA	NA	13	TRBJ2-5	TGTGCTAGTTTGGATACTATCATGGAGACCCAGTACTTC	CASLDTIMETQYF
TRBV28	NA	NA	14	TRBJ2-3	TGTGCCAGCACTTCTGGCAGGGACACAGATACGCAGTATTTT	CASTSGRDTDTQYF
TRBV6-5	NA	NA	14	TRBJ2-2	TGTGCCAGCAGTTACGTTAGGGGGACCGGGGAGCTGTTTTTT	CASSYVRGTGELFF
TRBV5-1	NA	NA	16	TRBJ2-1	TGCGCCAGCAGCTTGGGCGGACAGAGCTCCTACAATGAGCAGTTCTTC	CASSLGGQSSYNEQFF
TRBV10-2	NA	NA	15	TRBJ1-4	TGCGCCAGCAGTGAGTTCGGGACATCGGGTGAAAAACTGTTTTTT	CASSEFGTSGEKLFF
TRBV27	NA	NA	15	TRBJ1-2	TGTGCCAGCAGTTTATCGGCCAGGGTGGGCTATGGCTACACCTTC	CASSLSARVGYGYTF
TRBV27	NA	NA	14	TRBJ1-2	TGTGCCAGCAGTTTCCGGGGTTTGGGCTATGGCTACACCTTC	CASSFRGLGYGYTF
TRBV6-1	NA	NA	13	TRBJ2-7	TGTGCCAGCAGCAGACTGCCTTCCTACGAGCAGTACTTC	CASSRLPSYEQYF
TRBV30	NA	NA	15	TRBJ1-2	TGTGCCTGGAGTGTAGCAGCCCAACACGACTATGGCTACACCTTC	CAWSVAAQHDYGYTF
TRBV10-3	NA	NA	14	TRBJ2-7	TGTGCCATCAGTGAGTCGTTGGGGACGCACGAGCAGTACTTC	CAISESLGTHEQYF
TRBV27	NA	NA	12	TRBJ1-1	TGTGCCAGCAGTTTGATCGGAGAAGGGGCTTTCTTT	CASSLIGEGAFF
TRBV7-2	NA	TRBD2	18	TRBJ2-6	TGTGCCAGCAGCCCGAGACTAGCGCCGAGCTCTGGGGCCAACGTCCTGACTTTC	CASSPRLAPSSGANVLTF
TRBV11-2	NA	NA	14	TRBJ2-7	TGTGCCAGCAGCTTAGTACTAGGGGAGTACGAGCAGTACTTC	CASSLVLGEYEQYF
TRBV4-3	NA	NA	13	TRBJ1-3	TGCGCCAGCAGCCAAGACAGTGGAAACACCATATATTTT	CASSQDSGNTIYF
TRBV10-3	NA	NA	14	TRBJ2-1	TGTGCCATCACCGTCGGAGAAACCTACAATGAGCAGTTCTTC	CAITVGETYNEQFF
TRBV11-3	NA	NA	13	TRBJ2-1	TGTGCCAGCAGCTTAGACGTCTACGGTGAGCAGTTCTTC	CASSLDVYGEQFF
TRBV18	NA	NA	14	TRBJ1-1	TGTGCCAGCTCACTCCAGGCGACCGGGGGTGAAGCTTTCTTT	CASSLQATGGEAFF
TRBV10-3	NA	TRBD1	12	TRBJ1-2	TGTGCCATCACCGACAGGGACTATGGCTACACCTTC	CAITDRDYGYTF
TRBV4-2	NA	NA	16	TRBJ1-1	TGTGCCAGCAGCCCGCGTCCGGGACGGGTGAACACTGAAGCTTTCTTT	CASSPRPGRVNTEAFF
TRBV25-1	NA	TRBD1	14	TRBJ2-4	TGTGCCAGCAGTGACCTGACAGGGGGGGACATTCAGTACTTC	CASSDLTGGDIQYF
TRBV5-1	NA	NA	17	TRBJ2-2	TGCGCCAGCAGCTTGGGTTTTGGGCTAGCGAGCACCGGGGAGCTGTTTTTT	CASSLGFGLASTGELFF